This TCR beta chain was sequenced in a study of T cell changes during pregnancy in multiple sclerosis. This table comes from immunoSEQ multiplex PCR, and its TCRdb copy is limited to in-frame clones, with some not included. Found here are nearly 80,000 clones, approximately 90% of them singletons; the top ten hold 0.2% to 0.25%. Germline V gives CDR1 SQVTM, CDR2 ANQGSEA. V trimming: 4 bases; J trimming: 5 bases; junction bases outside the gene matches: 9. CDR3 length equals 14 residues. This clonotype was obtained from a female donor with multiple sclerosis, enrolled in a pregnancy study. V and J are TRBV29-1 and TRBJ2-7, with TRBD1 identical over 9 bases. The sample here was CD4+ T cells from peripheral blood mononuclear cells, taken before pregnancy. The CDR3 bases are TGCAGCGTTGGCCTGAGACAGGGGGGCCACGAGCAGTACTTC. Translating it yields CSVGLRQGGHEQYF.